This passage covers 25 T cell receptor beta chains from one sample sequenced in a study of T cell clonality in common variable immunodeficiency. The repertoire was sequenced with immunoSEQ multiplex PCR; TCRdb's copy has only in-frame clones and lacks some. The data show 30,000 to 40,000 clones, with none appearing a single time. Source material: peripheral blood mononuclear cells. The origin of the receptors is a person aged 18 to 75 in good health.

This clone appeared many times. The read stops 3 residues short of the end of the CDR3; the missing end is completed from the germline J gene. The rearrangement uses TRBV4-1 and TRBJ1-6, with a weak D call TRBD1 (6 bases). V lost 2 bases and J 9 bases, leaving 14 bases between the germline ends. Germline lookup yields CDR1 MGHRA and CDR2 YSYEKL. There are 15 residues in the CDR3. The CDR3 bases that were read are TGCGCCAGCAGCCAACAGGGGAGATTAGGTTCACCC. This sequence encodes CASSQQGRLGSP. The whole CDR3 sequence reads CASSQQGRLGSPLHF.

Partial CDR3 DNA: TGTGCCAGCAGTGCTACACAGGACCCCACTGAA. This gives the protein CASSATQDPTE. The complete CDR3 protein is CASSATQDPTEAFF. The chain joins TRBV6-1 to TRBJ1-1, with D tentatively TRBD1 (5 bases). The sequenced fragment ends 3 residues before the CDR3 boundary, so the rest is inferred from the germline J gene. The V end was cut by 4 bases, the J end by 4 bases, with 13 bases between. The CDR3 runs to 14 residues. Germline V gives CDR1 MNHNS, CDR2 SASEGT.

This clone was counted ten times or more. The read finishes 3 residues shy of the CDR3 end, and the germline J gene is used to complete it. The chain links TRBV12-5 to TRBJ2-3; D is undetermined. The V gene's germline CDR1 is LGHNT and CDR2 FRNRAP. The V end lost 4 bases, the J end lost 2 bases, and 4 bases lay between the germline ends. The CDR3 is made up of 12 amino acids. Incomplete CDR3 DNA: TGTGCTAGTGGTTCCATCACAGATACG. Translated, it gives CASGSITDT. The entire CDR3 protein is CASGSITDTQYF. The full variable domain, completed using reference TRBV12-5 and TRBJ2-3, is DARVTQTPRHKVTEMGQEVTMRCQPILGHNTVFWYRQTMMQGLELLAYFRNRAPLDDSGMPKDRFSAEMPDATLATLKIQPSEPRDSAVYFCASGSITDTQYFGPGTRLTVL.

This clone was counted a few times. This CDR3 reads CASRKAGGGETQYF. CDR3 bases read: TGCGCCAGCAGGAAAGCGGGGGGTGGAGAGACC. The chain carries TRBV10-2 and TRBJ2-5; 9 bases map to TRBD2. The missing CDR3 end, 3 residues past where the read stops, is filled in from the germline J gene. This CDR3 is built from 14 residues. The V and J ends lost 6 bases and 4 bases, in that order; junction bases with no gene match: 6. Per the germline V gene, CDR1 is WSHSY and CDR2 is SAAADI.

This clone was counted at least ten times. The read ends 3 residues early relative to the CDR3; the germline J gene fills the gap. J is TRBJ2-3 and V is TRBV5-1, with TRBD1 identical over 9 bases. The CDR3 totals 18 residues. V shed 0 bases, J shed 0 bases, and the junction held 8 bases outside the gene matches. CDR1 is SGHRS and CDR2 is YFSETQ in the germline V gene. CDR3 loop: CASSLGVRQGGSTDTQYF. The covered CDR3 bases are TGCGCCAGCAGCTTGGGGGTTCGACAGGGGGGTAGCACAGATACG.

This clone was picked up a small number of times. The CDR3 end lies 3 residues beyond the end of the read and is filled in from the germline J gene. The rearrangement links TRBV30 to TRBJ2-3, with 8 bases aligning to TRBD2. The length of the CDR3 is 13 residues. The ends lost 8 bases at V and 6 bases at J; junction bases unmatched: 10. Germline V CDR1 and CDR2: GTSNPN, SVGIG (reference sequence). The DNA read from the CDR3 is TGTGCCGGTAGTGGGGGACTAGTTGATACG. Its translation: CAGSGGLVDT. In full, the CDR3 is CAGSGGLVDTQYF.

This clone was seen more than once but under ten times. The DNA ends 3 residues before the CDR3 does, and the rest of the CDR3 is filled in from the germline J gene. The chain recombines TRBV19 with TRBJ1-1; D is possibly TRBD1 (6 bases). The germline CDR1 and CDR2 sequences are LNHDA and SQIVND (reference sequence). This CDR3 region has 12 residues. The V and J ends lost 6 bases and 5 bases respectively, with 10 bases between them. Incomplete CDR3 DNA: TGTGCCAGTAGGGGGAGGGGGACTGAA. It is translated as CASRGRGTE. The whole CDR3 is CASRGRGTEAFF.

This clone showed up many times. CDR3 DNA, as far as it was read: TGTGCCAGTAGTGGAACAGGGTCACCC. It is translated as CASSGTGSP. The whole CDR3 sequence reads CASSGTGSPLHF. The chain has TRBV19 and TRBJ1-6; the D gene is possibly TRBD1 (6 bases). The read is 3 residues too short to cover the CDR3 end, so that end is filled in from the germline J gene. This CDR3 has 12 amino acids. In germline, CDR1 is LNHDA, CDR2 SQIVND (reference sequence). Trimming removed 5 bases from V and 10 bases from J, with 9 bases in between.

Ten or more counts support this clone. CDR3 DNA, as far as it was read: TGTGCCTGGAGTGCCTCCCCCTCTAACTATGGC. Amino acids: CAWSASPSNYG. The full CDR3 is CAWSASPSNYGYTF. The chain links TRBV30 to TRBJ1-2; D not certain. The CDR3 goes on 3 residues after the read ends, and that part is filled in from the germline J gene. Trimming took 1 base from V and 0 from J, leaving 9 bases between them. The CDR3 is made up of 14 amino acids. CDR1 and CDR2 from the germline V gene are GTSNPN and SVGIG (reference sequence).

There are many counts of this clone. Sequencing ends 3 residues short of the CDR3 end; the germline J gene provides the rest. This chain connects TRBV5-1 to TRBJ2-6; 8 positions match TRBD2. The CDR3 extends over 18 amino acids. Germline V gene data show CDR1 as SGHRS and CDR2 as YFSETQ. Trimming took 0 bases from V and 1 from J; bases not matched to a gene: 6. Here the CDR3 reads CASSLALAGTSGANVLTF. The part of the CDR3 DNA that was read is TGCGCCAGCAGCTTGGCTTTAGCGGGAACATCTGGGGCCAACGTC.

In the case of this clone: Sequencing ends 3 residues short of the CDR3 end; the germline J gene provides the rest. The V and J genes are TRBV18 and TRBJ1-4; 8 bases align to TRBD1. Unmatched junction bases numbered 5, after V lost 3 bases and J lost 8 bases. CDR1 is KGHSH, CDR2 LQKENI, per germline. The CDR3 length is 14 residues. The CDR3 loop is CASSPDRVGEKLFF. The covered CDR3 bases are TGTGCCAGCTCACCGGACAGGGTGGGGGAAAAA.

This clone was seen many times. The CDR3 end is not reached by the read, which stops 3 residues before it; the germline J gene fills it in. The chain combines TRBV20-1 with TRBJ1-1, with D possibly being TRBD1 (5 bases). Deletions cut 3 bases from V and 6 bases from J, with 14 bases between. CDR3 length: 13 amino acids. The germline CDR1 and CDR2 sequences are DFQATT and SNEGSKA (reference sequence). The CDR3 DNA, read in part, is TGCAGTGCTAGTTCGGGGGAAGGGCCTGAA. Amino acids: CSASSGEGPE. From start to end, the CDR3 is CSASSGEGPEAFF.

This clone is deemed medium-sized. Coverage ceases 3 residues before the CDR3 finishes, and the germline J gene fills in the end. This sequence joins TRBV5-1 and TRBJ2-6; D is perhaps TRBD1 (5 bases). CDR1 SGHRS and CDR2 YFSETQ come from the germline V gene. V shed 1 base and J shed 0 bases, with 11 bases lying between them. The CDR3 runs 17 residues. The CDR3 is CASSLSPGYSGANVLTF. The CDR3 bases that were read are TGCGCCAGCAGCTTGTCGCCAGGGTACTCTGGGGCCAACGTC.

This clone was observed at least ten times. The read falls 3 residues short of the CDR3 end, and the missing part is taken from the germline J gene. This chain links TRBV19 with TRBJ1-2; D uncertain. The length of the CDR3 is 15 residues. Germline-derived CDR1 and CDR2 are LNHDA and SQIVND (reference sequence). V dropped 2 bases and J dropped 6 bases, with 16 bases sitting between them. The CDR3 here is CASSISPGSVDGYTF. Incomplete CDR3 DNA: TGTGCCAGTAGTATAAGTCCGGGGTCGGTCGATGGC.

This clone was found a few times. Coverage ceases 3 residues before the CDR3 finishes, and the germline J gene fills in the end. The chain recombines TRBV30 with TRBJ2-3, with 7 bases fitting TRBD1. The CDR3 runs to 14 residues. Germline V lookup: CDR1 GTSNPN, CDR2 SVGIG (reference sequence). The chain's CDR3 is CAWKGDSSNQPQYF. Partial CDR3 DNA: TGTGCCTGGAAAGGGGACAGTTCGAATCAGCCG.

The table lists this clone with many counts. The CDR3 is cut off 3 residues early in the read; its end comes from the germline J gene. The rearrangement links TRBV18 to TRBJ2-7; TRBD2 matches at 10 bases. V trimming: 3 bases; J trimming: 6 bases; junction bases outside the gene matches: 2. This CDR3 region has 13 residues. Germline values: CDR1 KGHSH, CDR2 LQKENI. The CDR3 DNA, read in part, is TGTGCCAGCTCACCGAGGACTAGCGGCGAG. This encodes CASSPRTSGE. The full CDR3 protein reads CASSPRTSGEQYF.

This clone has a count of ten or more. The read falls 3 residues short of the CDR3 end, and the missing part is taken from the germline J gene. The V call is TRBV12-3 or TRBV12-4, the J call TRBJ2-7; TRBD1 agrees at 10 bases. V shed 6 bases and J 3 bases; nucleotides not matched to a gene: 8. The CDR3 contains 15 residues. CDR3 DNA (partial): TGTGCCAGCAGCTGGGGACAGGGGATCGTCTACGAG. Encoded protein: CASSWGQGIVYE. The whole CDR3 reads CASSWGQGIVYEQYF.

In its sample, this clone was seen many times. The sequenced fragment ends 3 residues before the CDR3 boundary, so the rest is inferred from the germline J gene. V usage is TRBV5-1 and J usage is TRBJ1-2; the match to TRBD1 covers 7 bases. This CDR3 has 13 residues. Germline V CDR1 and CDR2: SGHRS, YFSETQ. V lost 4 bases, J lost 2 bases, and 2 bases stayed unmatched. CDR3 bases read: TGCGCCAGCAGCGCGGGACAGAACTATGGC. Protein: CASSAGQNYG. The complete CDR3 reads CASSAGQNYGYTF.

This clone was observed at least ten times. The CDR3 protein is CASNRDSVYGYTF. The CDR3 bases that were read are TGTGCCAGCAATCGGGACTCAGTTTATGGC. This chain joins TRBV6-2 or TRBV6-3 and TRBJ1-2, with TRBD1 as a possible D gene (5 bases). The DNA ends 3 residues before the CDR3 does, and the rest of the CDR3 is filled in from the germline J gene. The CDR3 is 13 amino acids. Between the trimmed V and J ends, which lost 7 bases and 5 bases, there was a span of 14 bases. CDR1 MNHEY and CDR2 SVGEGT come from the germline V gene.

This clone has only a few counts. The read is 3 residues too short to cover the CDR3 end, so that end is filled in from the germline J gene. The V and J genes are TRBV7-9 and TRBJ1-2; D remains unclear. The CDR3 extends over 14 amino acids. Looked up from germline, CDR1 is SEHNR and CDR2 is FQNEAQ (reference sequence). The CDR3 DNA, read in part, is TGTGCCAGCAGCTTAGAAACGGGTCCCTACGAC. Translating it yields CASSLETGPYD. Given in full, the CDR3 is CASSLETGPYDYTF.

This clone has at least ten counts. Read coverage stops 3 residues before the CDR3 terminus; the germline J gene supplies the remainder. This chain uses TRBV20-1 with TRBJ2-5; D is possibly TRBD2 (6 bases). CDR3 length equals 14 residues. V lost 3 bases and J 2 bases, leaving 13 bases between the germline ends. Germline-derived CDR1 and CDR2 are DFQATT and SNEGSKA (reference sequence). CDR3 loop: CSASPGLKQETQYF. Incomplete CDR3 DNA: TGCAGTGCTAGCCCGGGACTGAAGCAAGAGACC.

In this sample, this clone turned up a few times. The CDR3 end is not reached by the read, which stops 3 residues before it; the germline J gene fills it in. The chain recombines TRBV19 with TRBJ2-4; D unclear. Germline V gene sequence: CDR1 LNHDA, CDR2 SQIVND (reference sequence). V was clipped by 2 bases and J by 0 bases, with 14 bases between them. The CDR3 sequence is 17 residues long. The CDR3 reads CASSIILEAVAKNIQYF. The part of the CDR3 DNA that was read is TGTGCCAGTAGTATAATTCTCGAGGCAGTAGCCAAAAACATT.

This clone was detected many times. The DNA ends 3 residues before the CDR3 does, and the rest of the CDR3 is filled in from the germline J gene. The V and J genes are TRBV15 and TRBJ2-1, with a possible D match to TRBD2 (6 bases). Germline V gene sequence: CDR1 LNHNV, CDR2 YYDKDF (reference sequence). This CDR3 contains 13 residues. Trimming shortened V by 8 bases and J by 6 bases, and 14 bases separated the two germline ends. The sequenced CDR3 bases are TGTGCCACCTCTTATGGGGGGTTCAATGAG. Translated, it gives CATSYGGFNE. The whole CDR3 is CATSYGGFNEQFF. Full variable domain (missing parts from reference TRBV15 and TRBJ2-1): DAMVIQNPRYQVTQFGKPVTLSCSQTLNHNVMYWYQQKSSQAPKLLFHYYDKDFNNEADTPDNFQSRRPNTSFCFLDIRSPGLGDTAMYLCATSYGGFNEQFFGPGTRLTVL.

At least ten counts were recorded for this clone. From the germline J gene comes the end of the CDR3, since the read stops 3 residues before it. The chain combines TRBV5-1 with TRBJ1-1; perhaps TRBD1 as D (6 bases). Trimming left V 5 bases short and J 0 bases short, with 20 bases between. Germline V gene lookup returns CDR1 SGHRS and CDR2 YFSETQ. The CDR3 has 17 amino acids. This CDR3 is CASSWAGASILNTEAFF. The sequenced part of the CDR3 DNA is TGCGCCAGCAGTTGGGCAGGGGCCTCGATACTGAACACTGAA.

This clone was picked up many times. Sequencing ends 3 residues short of the CDR3 end; the germline J gene provides the rest. The sample carries other DNA sequences with the same CDR3. This sequence joins TRBV6-4 and TRBJ2-1; TRBD2 might be the D (6 bases). CDR1 is MRHNA, CDR2 SNTAGT, per germline. This CDR3 comprises 13 residues. Between the trimmed V and J ends, which lost 4 bases and 5 bases, there was a span of 9 bases. The part of the CDR3 DNA that was read is TGTGCCAGCAGTGGGGGACTCCACAATGAG. Translation gives CASSGGLHNE. The entire CDR3 reads CASSGGLHNEQFF.